This TCR beta chain was captured in a study of vaccination effects on CD4 cells after COVID-19. Overall study context: The post-vaccine samples were taken, at the median, 72 days after the second dose. Study-level points and caveats: Late post-vaccination, clones induced by infection and those induced by vaccine underwent marked clonal contraction.

Trimming cost V 0 bases and J 3 bases, with 6 bases left between them. The CDR3 consists of 13 residues. CDR1 and CDR2 from the germline V gene are SGHRS and YFSETQ. Culture proceeded for approximately 9 days, and CD4+ T cells were then isolated. Two doses of BNT162b2 or mRNA-1273 vaccine were administered to participants. At days 3 and 7, half of the medium was exchanged for IL-2 medium. About this clone itself: Its antigen is unknown. The same CDR3 also results from other DNA sequences found in this sample.

The method was immunoSEQ multiplex PCR; TCRdb's version includes in-frame clones alone and lacks a portion of them. This table has 66,000 or so clones, around 85% appearing once. The sequencing used CD4+ T cells from PBMCs cultured without peptide, collected after COVID-19 vaccination. This clonotype originated in a human donor who received a COVID-19 vaccine. The chain carries TRBV5-1 and TRBJ2-5; TRBD1 is a possible D gene (5 bases). The CDR3 reads CASSLVGEETQYF. CDR3 nucleotides: TGCGCCAGCAGCTTGGTAGGGGAAGAGACCCAGTACTTC.